This T cell receptor (beta chain) originates from a study of T cells after yellow fever vaccination (dated by TCRdb to about 2019). For context, the study as a whole: Libraries from fractions with low cell numbers were prepared with the SMART-Seq v4 Ultra Low Input RNA kit. Bulk PBMC replicates and cell subsets were isolated from blood drawn at multiple timepoints before and after both primary and secondary immunization. To follow T-cell clones before and after both primary and booster YFV17D yellow fever vaccination, bulk TCR alpha and beta repertoires underwent longitudinal sequencing. Two healthy male donors, one aged 18 to 30 and one aged 30 to 39 years, made up the cohort.

In the paper's terms, the treatment or condition label means: live attenuated yellow fever vaccine strain. Two biological replicates of bulk PBMCs were collected at each blood-draw timepoint. A standard Ficoll-Paque protocol was used to isolate PBMCs from peripheral blood. RNA was extracted with TriZol from bulk PBMCs, CD4 and CD8 fractions, and dextramer-positive and dextramer-negative fractions. What the work shows at the level of the full study, not this receptor alone: A small fraction of clonotypes showed up in both the CD4 and CD8 compartments, probably as a result of convergent recombination. The secondary T-cell response was found to be weaker but faster than the primary response, with a peak reached on day 5 rather than on day 15. Only two donors were included in the study, so the extent to which the findings can be generalized is limited. Computational filtering was needed because FACS-sorted repertoires could contain abundant contaminating clonotypes from the bulk population. Most clones expanded after primary vaccination (96% of CD4 and 70% to 90% of CD8) were re-detected after the booster, suggesting that broad memory maintenance occurred.

Trimming takes 7 bases off V and 4 bases off J; junction bases not matched to a gene: 14. The CDR3 starts with the cysteine, ends with the phenylalanine, and has 17 residues. The DNA shown is the 51-base CDR3, in frame from base 1. CDR1 is given as SEHNR and CDR2 as FQNEAQ, both from the germline V gene (reference sequence). This clonotype showed up just a few times. No cognate antigen has been identified for it. No qualities accompany the bases; no much larger clone lies one base away. TCR cDNA was made using 5'RACE template switching, a step that added a universal primer site and unique molecular identifiers. Priming of cDNA synthesis was performed from both the TCR alpha and TCR beta constant segments. Two PCR steps were used to amplify libraries, with sample barcodes and sequencing adapters being added in the second step. Sequencing of libraries was performed on Illumina HiSeq 2500 (2x100 bp) or NovaSeq (2x150 bp). The authors processed their data as follows. MIGEC handled demultiplexing of reads and collapsing into UMI consensus sequences, while MiXCR performed V(D)J alignment. Vaccine-responding clonotypes were defined with edgeR using replicate PBMC samples, requiring FDR below 0.01 and a log2 fold change above 5 up to day 15. Each bulk clonotype received a CD4 or CD8 identity based on whether the sequenced CD4 or CD8 repertoire contained that clonotype at higher abundance. TCRdb itself trimmed the public reads at Q25 with fastp, ran MiXCR and retained productive beta chains. Entries are consolidated by CDR3 protein sequence, retaining the most common genes and DNA. TCRdb, rather than the study authors, made the V and J calls. For this sample the table gives more than 450,000 distinct CDR3 sequences, of which roughly 22% were detected only once. The ten biggest clones cover roughly a sixth of the sample.

The source is a man younger than 30 who received the YFV17D yellow fever vaccine. The receptor chain draws on TRBV7-9 and TRBJ2-2, with 8 bases in between that match TRBD1. The source material was PBMCs, sampled roughly 20 days after the first yellow fever vaccination. The sequence in DNA is TGTGCCAGCACCCCTGGCTCCTGGACAGGGCCCACCGGGGAGCTGTTTTTT. It translates to CASTPGSWTGPTGELFF.